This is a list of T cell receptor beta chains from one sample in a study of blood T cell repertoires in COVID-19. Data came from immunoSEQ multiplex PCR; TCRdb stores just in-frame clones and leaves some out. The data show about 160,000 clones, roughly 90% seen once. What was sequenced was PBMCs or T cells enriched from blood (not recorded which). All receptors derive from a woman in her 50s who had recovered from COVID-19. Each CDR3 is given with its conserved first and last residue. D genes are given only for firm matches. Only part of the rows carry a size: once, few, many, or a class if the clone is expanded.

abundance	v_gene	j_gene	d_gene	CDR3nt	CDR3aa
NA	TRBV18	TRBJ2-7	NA	TGTGCCAGCTCACCTAAGGACAGCTCCTACGAGCAGTACTTC	CASSPKDSSYEQYF
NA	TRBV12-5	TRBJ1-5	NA	TGTGCTAGTGGTTTCCCCCCCGCAGGGCGTCAGCCCCAGCATTTT	CASGFPPAGRQPQHF
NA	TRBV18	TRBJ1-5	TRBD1	TGTGCCAGCTCACCTGCTCCGGGACAGGAAAATCAGCCCCAGCATTTT	CASSPAPGQENQPQHF
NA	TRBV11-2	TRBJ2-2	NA	TGTGCCAGCAGCTTAGATTATAACACCGGGGAGCTGTTTTTT	CASSLDYNTGELFF
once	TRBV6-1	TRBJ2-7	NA	TGTGCCAGCAGTGACAGTTCAGGCAACGAGCAGTACTTC	CASSDSSGNEQYF
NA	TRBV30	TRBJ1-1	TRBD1	TGTGCCTGGAGCGCGGACAGGATCGACACTGAAGCTTTCTTT	CAWSADRIDTEAFF
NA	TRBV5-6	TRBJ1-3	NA	TGTGCCAGCAGCGATAATTCCCTTCTAACTGGAAACACCATATATTTT	CASSDNSLLTGNTIYF
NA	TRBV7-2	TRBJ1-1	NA	TGTGCCAGCAGTCGGACCCGGGACTTTAACACTGAAGCTTTCTTT	CASSRTRDFNTEAFF
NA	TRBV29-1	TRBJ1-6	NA	TGCAGCGTTGAAAGCGGGGGGCGAAATTCACCCCTCCACTTT	CSVESGGRNSPLHF
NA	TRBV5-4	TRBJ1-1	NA	TGTGCCAGCAGCCGGGGCGACAGGATAAACACTGAAGCTTTCTTT	CASSRGDRINTEAFF
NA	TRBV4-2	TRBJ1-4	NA	TGTGCCAGCAGCCATGACGAGGGGGCAACTAATGAAAAACTGTTTTTT	CASSHDEGATNEKLFF
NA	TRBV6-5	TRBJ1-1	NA	TGTGCCAGCAGCAACCGCGGGGGCACTGAAGCTTTCTTT	CASSNRGGTEAFF
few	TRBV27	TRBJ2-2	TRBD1	TGTGCCAGCGGCCTCTCAGGGGGCCAGACCGGGGAGCTGTTTTTT	CASGLSGGQTGELFF